This T cell receptor beta chain was observed in a study of shared clonotypes between healthy human individuals. Trimming pared 9 bases from V and 4 bases from J, leaving 19 bases between. Germline V gene lookup returns CDR1 MDHEN and CDR2 SYDVKM. This CDR3 spans 15 amino acids. It was CD45RO-negative cells, positively selected for CCR7, that made up naive CD8 cells, with terminally differentiated effector memory CD45RA+ cells excluded. Every one of the donors was a Caucasian adult that lived in Nashville, Tennessee. At the deep level, the assay was run. Clones were read by immunoSEQ multiplex PCR, and TCRdb kept only the in-frame ones, dropping some. The sample has millions of clones, over 85% seen once.

Sequenced sample: naive CD8+ T cells sorted from blood. The chain employs TRBV28 and TRBJ1-3; D may be TRBD1 (6 bases). This TCR derives from a man aged 18 to 30 in good health. CDR3 bases: TGTGCCAGTGAAGGACAGAGGGTGATCGGAAACACCATATATTTT. Translating it yields CASEGQRVIGNTIYF.